A selection of T cell receptor beta chains follows, all from one sample in a study of glioma-infiltrating T cells. TCRdb used MiXCR to reprocess the multiplex PCR reads, holding one entry per CDR3 protein. The sample holds roughly 100,000 distinct CDR3 sequences; around 29% are singletons and the top ten take roughly 45%. The sequencing input was glioma tissue, nonneoplastic brain tissue, or PBMCs (not recorded which). These receptors all stem from a human donor with low-grade glioma or glioblastoma, undergoing nonglioma brain surgery, or in good health (not recorded which). The CDR3 runs from the conserved cysteine through the conserved F or W.

j_gene: TRBJ2-6
v_gene: TRBV20-1
len: 15
CDR3aa: CSARRTTSGANVLTF

j_gene: TRBJ2-7
v_gene: TRBV4-2
len: 13
CDR3aa: CASSQDWGGEQYF

j_gene: TRBJ2-7
v_gene: TRBV20-1
len: 13
CDR3aa: CSAQGGGTYEQYF

j_gene: TRBJ1-4
v_gene: TRBV11-3
len: 17
CDR3aa: CASSLDPNRATNEKLFF

j_gene: TRBJ1-4
v_gene: TRBV18
len: 13
CDR3aa: CASSWGINEKLFF

j_gene: TRBJ2-3
v_gene: TRBV6-1
len: 15
CDR3aa: CASRMGQTNINTQYF

j_gene: TRBJ2-2
v_gene: TRBV7-2
len: 14
CDR3aa: CASKTGGLVGELFF

j_gene: TRBJ1-4
v_gene: TRBV2
len: 11
CDR3aa: CASSGHEKLFF

j_gene: TRBJ1-1
v_gene: TRBV12-3/TRBV12-4
len: 15
CDR3aa: CATHRGDRVYTEAFF

j_gene: TRBJ1-5
v_gene: TRBV7-2
len: 12
CDR3aa: CASSTPNQPQHF

j_gene: TRBJ1-1
v_gene: TRBV6-9
len: 14
CDR3aa: CASSYMAVDTEAFF

j_gene: TRBJ1-5
v_gene: TRBV19
len: 14
CDR3aa: CASDRQGANQHQHF

j_gene: TRBJ2-5
v_gene: TRBV27
len: 14
CDR3aa: CASSSYRDRETQYF

j_gene: TRBJ1-5
v_gene: TRBV20-1
len: 14
CDR3aa: CSDRTQGNGTAQHF

j_gene: TRBJ2-3
v_gene: TRBV28
len: 16
CDR3aa: CASSPGGTTHRDTQYF

j_gene: TRBJ1-2
v_gene: TRBV6-1
len: 11
CDR3aa: CASNLPYRYTF

j_gene: TRBJ2-5
v_gene: TRBV4-2
len: 16
CDR3aa: CASSQDSGRGLETQYF

j_gene: TRBJ2-3
v_gene: TRBV7-2
len: 13
CDR3aa: CASSLGDLYTQYF

j_gene: TRBJ2-2
v_gene: TRBV14
len: 16
CDR3aa: CASSRGWGLNTGELFF

j_gene: TRBJ2-5
v_gene: TRBV29-1
len: 14
CDR3aa: CSVAPGTGGETQYF

j_gene: TRBJ2-3
v_gene: TRBV7-3
len: 13
CDR3aa: CASSSVVPDTQYF

j_gene: TRBJ2-3
v_gene: TRBV6-1
len: 15
CDR3aa: CASSLPRASTDTQYF

j_gene: TRBJ2-7
v_gene: TRBV28
len: 14
CDR3aa: CASRPSGVVNEQYF

j_gene: TRBJ1-1
v_gene: TRBV20-1
len: 15
CDR3aa: CSALRQGFVNTEAFF

j_gene: TRBJ2-7
v_gene: TRBV7-6
len: 13
CDR3aa: CASSLQETYEQYF

j_gene: TRBJ2-2
v_gene: TRBV7-2
len: 15
CDR3aa: CASSLEYRATGELFF

j_gene: TRBJ2-3
v_gene: TRBV28
len: 19
CDR3aa: CASSSLIFRGGLRGDTQYF

j_gene: TRBJ2-3
v_gene: TRBV20-1
len: 13
CDR3aa: CSARTGGTDTQYF

j_gene: TRBJ2-1
v_gene: TRBV6-1
len: 14
CDR3aa: CASRSPAGSNEQFF

j_gene: TRBJ2-7
v_gene: TRBV7-2
len: 13
CDR3aa: CASSPYGSYEQYF

j_gene: TRBJ2-2
v_gene: TRBV2
len: 15
CDR3aa: CASLSFLGGTGELFF

j_gene: TRBJ2-3
v_gene: TRBV7-6
len: 13
CDR3aa: CASSLVIGDTQYF

j_gene: TRBJ2-7
v_gene: TRBV29-1
len: 11
CDR3aa: CSVGDGYEQYF

j_gene: TRBJ2-3
v_gene: TRBV7-2
len: 15
CDR3aa: CASSRNLRSTDTQYF

j_gene: TRBJ1-5
v_gene: TRBV19
len: 14
CDR3aa: CASNQGGENQPQHF

j_gene: TRBJ2-1
v_gene: TRBV5-6
len: 15
CDR3aa: CASSNLAGVYNEQFF

j_gene: TRBJ2-1
v_gene: TRBV12-3/TRBV12-4
len: 11
CDR3aa: CASQLYNEQFF

j_gene: TRBJ1-2
v_gene: TRBV11-2
len: 14
CDR3aa: CASSPPAGYYGYTF

j_gene: TRBJ2-1
v_gene: TRBV27
len: 16
CDR3aa: CASSFLLAGGVDEQFF

j_gene: TRBJ1-1
v_gene: TRBV6-1
len: 12
CDR3aa: CASSLRFSEAFF

j_gene: TRBJ2-1
v_gene: TRBV3-1
len: 13
CDR3aa: CASQREQVAEQFF

j_gene: TRBJ2-1
v_gene: TRBV20-1
len: 14
CDR3aa: CSAREGASYNEQFF

j_gene: TRBJ1-1
v_gene: TRBV6-6
len: 18
CDR3aa: CASSYTIRHLGAATEAFF

j_gene: TRBJ2-4
v_gene: TRBV28
len: 15
CDR3aa: CASSSEGRAKNIQYF

j_gene: TRBJ2-7
v_gene: TRBV11-2
len: 13
CDR3aa: CASSPLDGYEQYF

j_gene: TRBJ2-3
v_gene: TRBV12-3/TRBV12-4
len: 14
CDR3aa: CASSPKRGTDTQYF

j_gene: TRBJ2-5
v_gene: TRBV7-6
len: 13
CDR3aa: CASRRGHQETQYF

j_gene: TRBJ2-2
v_gene: TRBV4-2
len: 17
CDR3aa: CASSQDIGGTDTGELFF

j_gene: TRBJ1-5
v_gene: TRBV18
len: 14
CDR3aa: CASSPSPGNQPQHF

j_gene: TRBJ2-3
v_gene: TRBV24-1
len: 17
CDR3aa: CATSDYRGRRGTDTQYF

j_gene: TRBJ2-1
v_gene: TRBV7-2
len: 16
CDR3aa: CASQPRQGPSQNEQFF

j_gene: TRBJ2-7
v_gene: TRBV2
len: 12
CDR3aa: CASGSQPEEQYF

j_gene: TRBJ1-1
v_gene: TRBV18
len: 13
CDR3aa: CASSPLGNTEAFF

j_gene: TRBJ2-3
v_gene: TRBV7-2
len: 15
CDR3aa: CASSLAPRPTDTQYF

j_gene: TRBJ2-1
v_gene: TRBV10-3
len: 13
CDR3aa: CTISESPGGEQFF

j_gene: TRBJ1-1
v_gene: TRBV20-1
len: 15
CDR3aa: CSSLVGGAYRTEAFF

j_gene: TRBJ1-1
v_gene: TRBV7-9
len: 14
CDR3aa: CASSLAGANTEAFF

j_gene: TRBJ2-3
v_gene: TRBV5-1
len: 14
CDR3aa: CASSLVPSTDTQYF